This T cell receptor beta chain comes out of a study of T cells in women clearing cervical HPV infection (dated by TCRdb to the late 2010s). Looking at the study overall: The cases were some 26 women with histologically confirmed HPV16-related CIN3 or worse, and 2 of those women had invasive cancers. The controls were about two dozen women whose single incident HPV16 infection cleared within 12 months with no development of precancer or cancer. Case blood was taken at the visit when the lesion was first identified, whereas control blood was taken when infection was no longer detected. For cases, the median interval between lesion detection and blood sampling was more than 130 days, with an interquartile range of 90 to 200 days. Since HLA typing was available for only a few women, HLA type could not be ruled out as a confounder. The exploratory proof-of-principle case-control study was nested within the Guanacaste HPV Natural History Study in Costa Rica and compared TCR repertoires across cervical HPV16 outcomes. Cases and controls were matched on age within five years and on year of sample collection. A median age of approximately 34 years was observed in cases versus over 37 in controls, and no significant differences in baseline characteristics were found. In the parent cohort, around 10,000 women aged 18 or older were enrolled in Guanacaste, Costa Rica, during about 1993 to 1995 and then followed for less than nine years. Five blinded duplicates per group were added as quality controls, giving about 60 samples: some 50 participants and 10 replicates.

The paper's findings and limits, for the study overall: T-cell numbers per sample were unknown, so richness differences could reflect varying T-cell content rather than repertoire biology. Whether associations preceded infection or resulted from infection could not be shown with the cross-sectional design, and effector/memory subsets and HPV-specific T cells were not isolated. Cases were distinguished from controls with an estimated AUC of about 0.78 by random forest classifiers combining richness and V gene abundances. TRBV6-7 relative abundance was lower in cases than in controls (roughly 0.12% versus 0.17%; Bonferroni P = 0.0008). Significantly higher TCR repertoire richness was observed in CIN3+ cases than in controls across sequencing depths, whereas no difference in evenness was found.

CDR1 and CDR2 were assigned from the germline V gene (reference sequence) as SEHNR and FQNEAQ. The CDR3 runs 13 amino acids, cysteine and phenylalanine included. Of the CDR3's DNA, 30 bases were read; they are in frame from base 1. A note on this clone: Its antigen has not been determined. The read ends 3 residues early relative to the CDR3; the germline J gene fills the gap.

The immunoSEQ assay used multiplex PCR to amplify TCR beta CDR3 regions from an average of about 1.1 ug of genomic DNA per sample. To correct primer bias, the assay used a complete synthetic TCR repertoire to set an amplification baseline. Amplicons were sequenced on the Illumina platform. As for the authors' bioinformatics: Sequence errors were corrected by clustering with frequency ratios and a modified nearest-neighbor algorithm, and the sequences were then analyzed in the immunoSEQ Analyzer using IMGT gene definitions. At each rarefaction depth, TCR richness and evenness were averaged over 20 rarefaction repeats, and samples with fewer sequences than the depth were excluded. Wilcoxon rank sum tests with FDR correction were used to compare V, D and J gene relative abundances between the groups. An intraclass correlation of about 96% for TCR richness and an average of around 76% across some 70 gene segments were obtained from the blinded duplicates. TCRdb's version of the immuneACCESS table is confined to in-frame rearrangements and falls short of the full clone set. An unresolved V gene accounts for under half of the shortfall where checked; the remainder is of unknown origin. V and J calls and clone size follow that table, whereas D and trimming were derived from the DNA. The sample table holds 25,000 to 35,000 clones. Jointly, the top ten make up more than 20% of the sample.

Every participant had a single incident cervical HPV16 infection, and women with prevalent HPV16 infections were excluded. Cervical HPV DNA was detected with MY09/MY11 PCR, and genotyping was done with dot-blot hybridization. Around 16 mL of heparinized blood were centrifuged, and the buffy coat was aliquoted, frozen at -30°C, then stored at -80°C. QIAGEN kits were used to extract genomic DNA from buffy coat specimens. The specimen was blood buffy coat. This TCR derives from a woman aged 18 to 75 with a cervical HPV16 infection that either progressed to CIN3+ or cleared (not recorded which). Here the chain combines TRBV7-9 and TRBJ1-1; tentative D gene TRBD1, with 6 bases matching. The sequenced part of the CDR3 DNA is TGTGCCAGCAGCTTAGAGATCGGGACAGAA. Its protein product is CASSLEIGTE. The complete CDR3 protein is CASSLEIGTEAFF.